Presented here are 17 T cell receptor beta chains from one specimen sequenced in a study of OX40 agonist ivuxolimab in advanced cancers. TCRdb's table, derived via immunoSEQ multiplex PCR, lists solely in-frame clones and lacks some. The sample lists around 69,000 clones, around 87% seen once, with 2% to 3% in the top ten. The sequences come from CD4+ or CD8+ T cells sorted from blood, collected in a trial of the OX40 agonist ivuxolimab. The receptors were gathered from an adult with an advanced solid tumor such as melanoma, head and neck, liver or kidney cancer.

The rearrangement uses TRBV10-2 and TRBJ2-1; D not resolved. The germline V and J ends were trimmed by 2 bases and 6 bases, with 11 bases remaining between them. The CDR3 has 14 amino acids. Germline values: CDR1 WSHSY, CDR2 SAAADI. This CDR3 reads CASSEVQGPNEQFF. The CDR3 nucleotides are TGCGCCAGCAGTGAGGTTCAAGGGCCCAATGAGCAGTTCTTC.

The chain recombines TRBV15 with TRBJ2-1, with D maybe TRBD2 (5 bases). The CDR3 sequence is 15 residues long. The germline V gene encodes CDR1 LNHNV and CDR2 YYDKDF (reference sequence). The V end lost 0 bases, the J end lost 5 bases, and 11 bases lay between the germline ends. CDR3 sequence: CATSRDSRGDNEQFF. For the CDR3, the DNA is TGTGCCACCAGCAGAGATAGCCGGGGAGACAATGAGCAGTTCTTC.

This chain uses TRBV7-6 with TRBJ2-7, with TRBD1 matching over 8 bases. Trimming removed 4 bases from V and 2 bases from J; junction bases left unmatched: 7. Germline CDR1 reads SGHVS; CDR2 reads FNYEAQ. This CDR3 comprises 15 residues. As DNA, the CDR3 is TGTGCCAGCAGCTCCCCCGGGACAGGCACCTACGAGCAGTACTTC. This codes for CASSSPGTGTYEQYF.

The chain couples TRBV11-2 to TRBJ1-6; 12 bases line up with TRBD1. J was trimmed by 6 bases and V by 3 bases; bases with no gene match: 6. Per the germline V gene, CDR1 is SGHAT and CDR2 is FQNNGV. The CDR3 spans 17 residues. CDR3 sequence (DNA): TGTGCCAGCAGCTTGGGGGGACAGGGGGCTCTTAATTCACCCCTCCACTTT. This translates into CASSLGGQGALNSPLHF.

The table lists this clone with a few counts. The chain joins TRBV7-2 to TRBJ2-5; D is ambiguous. V shed 5 bases and J shed 5 bases, with 18 bases lying between them. CDR3 length: 15 residues. The germline gives CDR1 SGHTA, CDR2 FQGNSA. The CDR3 DNA reads as TGTGCCAGCAGCCGTCCTGATGTGGGATTGGAGACCCAGTACTTC. Its protein is CASSRPDVGLETQYF.

This rearrangement joins TRBV6-1 to TRBJ1-2, with a tentative D call TRBD1 (6 bases). The CDR3 has 15 amino acids. V lost 5 bases, J lost 0 bases, and 13 bases lay in between. Germline-derived CDR1 and CDR2 are MNHNS and SASEGT. CDR3 in amino acids: CASSTKTGANYGYTF. In DNA form, the CDR3 reads TGTGCCAGCAGTACGAAGACAGGTGCTAACTATGGCTACACCTTC.

V usage is TRBV28 and J usage is TRBJ1-1, with a tentative D call TRBD1 (5 bases). V was clipped by 4 bases and J by 3 bases, with 18 bases between them. Germline CDR1 MDHEN, CDR2 SYDVKM. The CDR3 totals 16 residues. The CDR3 DNA reads TGTGCCAGCAGTTCCGGAGCAGAGGGGAGGGACACTGAAGCTTTCTTT. Its translation: CASSSGAEGRDTEAFF.

This sequence joins TRBV10-3 and TRBJ2-3; no clear D gene. Germline CDR1 ENHRY, CDR2 SYGVKD. The CDR3 extends over 15 amino acids. The V end was cut by 8 bases, the J end by 0 bases, with 15 bases between. CDR3 loop: CAIPLCRLSTDTQYF. The DNA for the CDR3 is TGTGCCATCCCCCTTTGTCGTCTTAGCACAGATACGCAGTATTTT.

V usage is TRBV5-1 and J usage is TRBJ2-7; possible D gene TRBD2, 5 bases. Trimming took 0 bases from V and 2 from J, leaving 15 bases between them. The length of the CDR3 is 16 residues. Germline V CDR1 and CDR2: SGHRS, YFSETQ. This CDR3 is CASSLAFGVKTYEQYF. The CDR3 region has the DNA TGCGCCAGCAGCTTGGCTTTCGGGGTTAAAACCTACGAGCAGTACTTC.

In this sample, this clone turned up once. The rearrangement uses TRBV7-9 and TRBJ2-5, with 8 bases that match TRBD2. Germline loops: CDR1 SEHNR, CDR2 FQNEAQ (reference sequence). The J segment lost 5 bases and the V segment lost 1 base, leaving 6 bases of the junction unmatched. CDR3 size: 15 residues. The CDR3 DNA follows: TGTGCCAGCAGCTTAGACGGGGGGGCCTGGGAGACCCAGTACTTC. Translation gives CASSLDGGAWETQYF.

The chain combines TRBV18 with TRBJ2-7; D unclear. V was pared by 2 bases and J by 3 bases, with 11 bases between. In germline, CDR1 is KGHSH, CDR2 LQKENI. The CDR3 spans 14 residues. CDR3 sequence: CASSPNSGSYEQYV. Here the CDR3 DNA reads TGTGCCAGCTCACCAAATTCGGGCAGCTACGAGCAGTACGTC.

V is TRBV13 and J is TRBJ2-7, with a tentative D call TRBD1 (6 bases). Per the germline V gene, CDR1 is PRHDT and CDR2 is FYEKMQ (reference sequence). V lost 3 bases and J 2 bases, leaving 11 bases between the germline ends. This CDR3 comprises 14 residues. The CDR3 spells CASSFGTPAYEQYF. In DNA, the CDR3 is TGTGCCAGCAGCTTCGGGACACCAGCCTACGAGCAGTACTTC.

CDR3 coding DNA: TGTGCCAGCAGCCCCGGGGACAGGAGCTCCACTGTGTTCTTC. This sequence encodes CASSPGDRSSTVFF. The rearrangement joins TRBV7-2 to TRBJ2-1, with 8 positions matching TRBD1. There are 14 residues in the CDR3. Germline V gives CDR1 SGHTA, CDR2 FQGNSA. V lost 5 bases, J lost 15 bases, and 15 bases stayed unmatched. The entire variable domain, with the rest obtained from reference TRBV7-2 and TRBJ2-1, is as follows: GAGVSQSPSNKVTEKGKDVELRCDPISGHTALYWYRQSLGQGLEFLIYFQGNSAPDKSGLPSDRFSAERTGGSVSTLTIQRTQQEDSAVYLCASSPGDRSSTVFFGPGTRLTVL.

The chain links TRBV5-1 to TRBJ2-6; D assignment may be TRBD1 or TRBD2 (6 bases each). The CDR3 runs 18 residues. V was clipped by 1 base and J by 0 bases, with 14 bases between them. Per the germline V gene, CDR1 is SGHRS and CDR2 is YFSETQ. As DNA, the CDR3 is TGCGCCAGCAGCTTGTTAAGGGGGGCAGACTCTGGGGCCAACGTCCTGACTTTC. Its protein product is CASSLLRGADSGANVLTF.

The chain is built from TRBV4-2 and TRBJ1-1, with D tentatively TRBD1 (6 bases). This CDR3 comprises 19 residues. Germline lookup yields CDR1 LGHNA and CDR2 YNFKEQ. V gave up 3 bases and J gave up 3 bases, with 26 bases separating them. The CDR3 bases are TGTGCCAGCAGCCAGGATGCTCCTGGAGTTGCAGGGGCACACACTGAAGCTTTCTTT. Its protein product is CASSQDAPGVAGAHTEAFF.

The chain carries TRBV6-5 and TRBJ2-1; D uncertain. The V gene's germline CDR1 is MNHEY and CDR2 SVGAGI. The CDR3 is 16 amino acids. The V end lost 2 bases, the J end lost 0 bases, and 11 bases lay between the germline ends. This CDR3 reads CASSYQPRDSYNEQFF. The CDR3 nucleotides are TGTGCCAGCAGTTACCAACCTAGGGACTCCTACAATGAGCAGTTCTTC.

CDR3 in amino acids: CASSTDEGFSGANVLTF. CDR3 nucleotides: TGTGCCAGTAGTACCGATGAGGGCTTCTCTGGGGCCAACGTCCTGACTTTC. This rearrangement joins TRBV19 to TRBJ2-6, with D maybe TRBD2 (5 bases). CDR1 is LNHDA and CDR2 is SQIVND in the germline V gene (reference sequence). CDR3 size: 17 residues. Trimming shortened V by 4 bases and J by 0 bases, and 13 bases separated the two germline ends.